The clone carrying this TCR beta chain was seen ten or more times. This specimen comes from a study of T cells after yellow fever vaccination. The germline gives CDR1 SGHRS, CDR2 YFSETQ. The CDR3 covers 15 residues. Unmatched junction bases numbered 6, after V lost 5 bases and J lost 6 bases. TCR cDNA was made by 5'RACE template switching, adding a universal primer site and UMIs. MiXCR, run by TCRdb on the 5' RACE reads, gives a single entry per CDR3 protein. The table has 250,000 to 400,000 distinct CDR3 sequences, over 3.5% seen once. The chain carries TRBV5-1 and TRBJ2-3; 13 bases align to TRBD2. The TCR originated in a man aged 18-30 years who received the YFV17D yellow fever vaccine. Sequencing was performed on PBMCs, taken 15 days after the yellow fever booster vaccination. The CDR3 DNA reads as TGCGCCAGCAGAGTCACTAGCGGGGGGGCGGATACGCAGTATTTT. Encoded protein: CASRVTSGGADTQYF. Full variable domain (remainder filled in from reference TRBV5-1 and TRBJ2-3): KAGVTQTPRYLIKTRGQQVTLSCSPISGHRSVSWYQQTPGQGLQFLFEYFSETQRNKGNFPGRFSGRQFSNSRSEMNVSTLELGDSALYLCASRVTSGGADTQYFGPGTRLTVL.